These 25 T cell receptor beta chains were sequenced from one sample in a study of radiotherapy plus CTLA-4 blockade in lung cancer. Only in-frame clones appear in the TCRdb table, and some are missing; sequencing was by immunoSEQ multiplex PCR. This sample has 90,000 or so clones, with approximately 83% found just once. The sequencing here drew on peripheral blood, taken from a patient treated with radiotherapy plus ipilimumab. Receptor source: a human donor with non-small cell lung cancer who had a partial response to radiotherapy plus ipilimumab.

V is TRBV10-3 and J is TRBJ2-4, with 11 bases that match TRBD2. Trimming took 2 bases from V and 1 from J; bases not matched to a gene: 4. CDR1 ENHRY and CDR2 SYGVKD come from the germline V gene. This CDR3 has 17 residues. The CDR3 sequence is CAISELAGGGAKNIQYF. The CDR3 DNA follows: TGTGCCATCAGTGAGCTAGCGGGAGGCGGGGCCAAAAACATTCAGTACTTC.

The J gene is TRBJ2-1, the V gene TRBV15; TRBD1 agrees at 11 bases. The CDR3 runs to 17 residues. V lost 3 bases to trimming and J lost 8 bases; unmatched junction nucleotides: 12. Germline-derived CDR1 and CDR2 are LNHNV and YYDKDF (reference sequence). This CDR3 reads CATSRPLGQGAYYEQFF. The CDR3 DNA reads as TGTGCCACCAGCAGGCCCCTCGGACAGGGGGCATACTATGAGCAGTTCTTC. Full variable domain (missing parts from reference TRBV15 and TRBJ2-1): DAMVIQNPRYQVTQFGKPVTLSCSQTLNHNVMYWYQQKSSQAPKLLFHYYDKDFNNEADTPDNFQSRRPNTSFCFLDIRSPGLGDTAMYLCATSRPLGQGAYYEQFFGPGTRLTVL.

The chain carries TRBV10-1 and TRBJ1-1; tentatively, D is TRBD1 (5 bases). The germline V gene has CDR1 WNHNN and CDR2 SYGVQD (reference sequence). The CDR3 sequence is 12 residues long. The V and J ends lost 6 bases and 7 bases respectively, with 12 bases between them. The CDR3 protein is CASRNRDSEAFF. DNA of the CDR3: TGCGCCAGCAGGAACCGCGACAGTGAAGCTTTCTTT.

With regard to this clone: At one of its ends the junction is not consistent with the germline gene, which may arise from a read error. This chain connects TRBV6-1 to TRBJ2-3; 7 bases agree with TRBD2. Germline V gene lookup returns CDR1 MNHNS and CDR2 SASEGT. The CDR3 consists of 16 residues. Written as DNA, the CDR3 is TGTGCCAGCGGTGAAAATCTAGCGGCTAGCACAGATACGCAGTATTTT. It translates to CASGENLAASTDTQYF.

As to this clone: Other DNA sequences in this sample translate to the same CDR3. V and J are TRBV7-9 and TRBJ1-2; 7 positions agree with TRBD1. CDR1 is SEHNR, CDR2 FQNEAQ, per germline (reference sequence). The length of the CDR3 is 13 residues. The V segment lost 11 bases and the J segment 0 bases; nucleotides outside the gene matches: 6. The CDR3 is CALGQAANYGYTF. DNA for the CDR3: TGTGCCTTAGGACAGGCGGCTAACTATGGCTACACCTTC. Filled out from reference TRBV7-9 and TRBJ1-2, the complete variable domain reads DTGVSQNPRHKITKRGQNVTFRCDPISEHNRLYWYRQTLGQGPEFLTYFQNEAQLEKSRLLSDRFSAERPKGSFSTLEIQRTEQGDSAMYLCALGQAANYGYTFGSGTRLTVV.

V usage is TRBV28 and J usage is TRBJ2-7; D might be TRBD2 (6 bases). Germline-derived CDR1 and CDR2 are MDHEN and SYDVKM. V was shortened by 5 bases and J by 3 bases, with 14 bases between the two germline ends. This CDR3 is 14 amino acids long. The CDR3, as DNA: TGTGCCAGCAGTCCACCCGGCGGGGACTACGAGCAGTACGTC. This sequence encodes CASSPPGGDYEQYV.

This chain uses TRBV28 with TRBJ2-4; 9 bases are shared with TRBD1. V lost 6 bases, J lost 14 bases, and 11 bases stayed unmatched. Germline CDR1 MDHEN, CDR2 SYDVKM. The CDR3 has 13 residues. The CDR3 coding sequence is TGTGCCAGCAGGCATCAGGGACAGGGTAGGGAGTACTTC. It codes for CASRHQGQGREYF.

V usage is TRBV28 and J usage is TRBJ2-5, with 10 bases fitting TRBD1. CDR1 and CDR2 (germline): MDHEN, SYDVKM. Germline trimming cut 3 bases from V and 5 bases from J; bases unmatched to any gene: 6. This CDR3 spans 15 amino acids. CDR3 sequence: CASSFPGQGRETQYF. The CDR3 DNA sequence: TGTGCCAGCAGTTTTCCGGGACAGGGGAGGGAGACCCAGTACTTC. The entire variable domain, with the rest obtained from reference TRBV28 and TRBJ2-5, is as follows: DVKVTQSSRYLVKRTGEKVFLECVQDMDHENMFWYRQDPGLGLRLIYFSYDVKMKEKGDIPEGYSVSREKKERFSLILESASTNQTSMYLCASSFPGQGRETQYFGPGTRLLVL.

The V gene is TRBV7-9, the J gene TRBJ2-3, with 9 bases matching TRBD2. The CDR3 is made up of 16 amino acids. Germline V lookup: CDR1 SEHNR, CDR2 FQNEAQ (reference sequence). With V trimmed by 5 bases and J by 2 bases, 8 bases remained unmatched. CDR3 DNA: TGTGCCAGCAGCCCACGACTAGCGGCTACCACAGATACGCAGTATTTT. Translating it yields CASSPRLAATTDTQYF.

This chain's CDR3 is CASSLEATGVFEKLFF. Here the CDR3 DNA reads TGTGCCAGCAGCTTGGAAGCGACAGGGGTCTTTGAAAAACTGTTTTTT. V gene TRBV5-4 combines with J gene TRBJ1-4, with 8 bases aligning to TRBD1. The germline V gene has CDR1 SGHNT and CDR2 YYREEE (reference sequence). The CDR3 is 16 residues long. V was pared by 0 bases and J by 7 bases, with 8 bases of the junction left unmatched.

This rearrangement joins TRBV19 to TRBJ1-2, with D maybe TRBD1 (6 bases). Deletions cut 6 bases from V and 8 bases from J, with 16 bases between. CDR3 length equals 13 residues. Per the germline V gene, CDR1 is LNHDA and CDR2 is SQIVND (reference sequence). CDR3 region: CASRPETGRGYTF. DNA of the CDR3: TGTGCCAGTAGACCAGAGACAGGTCGGGGCTACACCTTC.

The rearrangement joins TRBV14 to TRBJ1-4; 7 bases line up with TRBD1. There are 16 residues in the CDR3. V lost 4 bases, J lost 8 bases, and 13 bases stayed unmatched. Germline CDR1 SGHDN, CDR2 FVKESK. CDR3 residues: CASSLGQWLLGEKLFF. CDR3 bases: TGTGCCAGCAGCCTGGGACAGTGGCTATTGGGGGAAAAACTGTTTTTT. Filled out from reference TRBV14 and TRBJ1-4, the complete variable domain reads EAGVTQFPSHSVIEKGQTVTLRCDPISGHDNLYWYRRVMGKEIKFLLHFVKESKQDESGMPNNRFLAERTGGTYSTLKVQPAELEDSGVYFCASSLGQWLLGEKLFFGSGTQLSVL.

This chain uses TRBV14 with TRBJ1-2; 8 bases fit TRBD1. With 5 bases clipped from V and 4 bases from J, the junction kept 12 bases outside the gene matches. The CDR3 is 16 amino acids. CDR1 SGHDN and CDR2 FVKESK come from the germline V gene. CDR3 amino acids: CASSGRGQAGPYGYTF. The DNA of the CDR3 is TGTGCCAGCAGCGGACGGGGACAGGCCGGCCCCTATGGCTACACCTTC.

The chain links TRBV5-4 to TRBJ1-1; D not resolved. Trimming stripped 2 bases from V and 7 bases from J, with 15 bases between. CDR1 is SGHNT, CDR2 YYREEE, per germline (reference sequence). The CDR3 extends over 14 amino acids. CDR3 coding DNA: TGTGCCAGCAGCTTCCACGGGCGGGGAGATGAAGCTTTCTTT. Its translation: CASSFHGRGDEAFF.

This chain links TRBV19 with TRBJ2-5; D gene uncertain. The germline gives CDR1 LNHDA, CDR2 SQIVND (reference sequence). V lost 2 bases and J lost 2, with 9 bases in between. This CDR3 is built from 14 residues. The CDR3 nucleotides read TGTGCCAGTAGTATAAATGGCCAGCAAGAGACCCAGTACTTC. As protein: CASSINGQQETQYF.

The genes are TRBV4-2 and TRBJ2-2; perhaps TRBD1 as D (5 bases). Looked up from germline, CDR1 is LGHNA and CDR2 is YNFKEQ. Trimming stripped 0 bases from V and 0 bases from J, with 11 bases between. The CDR3 is 17 residues long. In DNA form, the CDR3 reads TGTGCCAGCAGCCAAGATACGGGCAGGGCGAACACCGGGGAGCTGTTTTTT. Translation: CASSQDTGRANTGELFF.

The gene calls are TRBV7-3 and TRBJ2-1; 7 bases agree with TRBD1. V dropped 0 bases and J dropped 6; count of bases not matched to a gene: 2. The CDR3 sequence is 14 residues long. Germline CDR1 is SGHTA and CDR2 is FQGTGA. This CDR3 is CASSLTSGGNEQFF. CDR3 in DNA: TGTGCCAGCAGCTTAACGTCAGGGGGCAATGAGCAGTTCTTC.

The V call is TRBV6-6, the J call TRBJ1-4, with 9 positions matching TRBD1. V was pared by 6 bases and J by 7 bases, with 6 bases of the junction left unmatched. Germline loops: CDR1 MNHNY, CDR2 SVGAGI (reference sequence). The CDR3 spans 14 residues. The CDR3 nucleotides are TGTGCCAGCAGCCCTGTACAGGGGGCTGAAAAACTGTTTTTT. Protein product: CASSPVQGAEKLFF.

The chain couples TRBV28 to TRBJ2-7, with 8 bases that match TRBD1. Germline V gene lookup returns CDR1 MDHEN and CDR2 SYDVKM. Trimming cost V 4 bases and J 1 base; bases outside gene matches: 6. There are 15 residues in the CDR3. The CDR3 region has the DNA TGTGCCAGCAGTTCGACAGGGGCCCCTTCCTACGAGCAGTACGTC. It codes for CASSSTGAPSYEQYV.

The V call is TRBV30, the J call TRBJ1-6; TRBD1 is a possible D gene (6 bases). The CDR3 extends over 15 amino acids. Trimming removed 0 bases at V and 5 bases at J, with 11 bases between. Germline assignment: CDR1 GTSNPN and CDR2 SVGIG (reference sequence). The CDR3 DNA reads TGTGCCTGGAGTGTCGGACAGAATAATAATTCACCCCTCCACTTT. Translated, it gives CAWSVGQNNNSPLHF.

The genes are TRBV28 and TRBJ1-5, with TRBD1 matching over 7 bases. This CDR3 is built from 14 residues. V trimming: 4 bases; J trimming: 1 base; junction bases outside the gene matches: 1. Germline values: CDR1 MDHEN, CDR2 SYDVKM. CDR3 sequence: CASSSGGSNQPQHF. In DNA form, the CDR3 reads TGTGCCAGCAGTTCAGGGGGAAGCAATCAGCCCCAGCATTTT.

The chain has TRBV7-9 and TRBJ2-2; D is unresolved. The CDR3 totals 12 residues. Germline V lookup: CDR1 SEHNR, CDR2 FQNEAQ (reference sequence). Trimming removed 5 bases from V and 2 bases from J, with 3 bases in between. CDR3 protein: CASSLNTGELFF. DNA for the CDR3: TGTGCCAGCAGCCTTAACACCGGGGAGCTGTTTTTT.

About this clone itself: The sample contains more than one DNA sequence encoding this CDR3. The genes are TRBV10-2 and TRBJ2-7, with a tentative D call TRBD2 (5 bases). V was clipped by 7 bases and J by 3 bases, with 7 bases between them. Germline V CDR1 and CDR2: WSHSY, SAAADI. CDR3 length equals 11 residues. CDR3 amino acids: CASTEDYEQYF. CDR3 DNA: TGCGCCAGCACGGAGGACTACGAGCAGTACTTC.

This clone was observed a single time. The CDR3 DNA is TGTGCCAGCAGTCCTACTTTAAGCGGGAGGGGCTTCTTC. Translating it yields CASSPTLSGRGFF. The rearrangement links TRBV27 to TRBJ2-1, with TRBD2 matching 10 bases. This CDR3 has 13 residues. The trim removed 5 bases at V and 16 bases at J, leaving 11 bases unmatched. CDR1 and CDR2 from the germline V gene are MNHEY and SMNVEV (reference sequence).

V usage is TRBV19 and J usage is TRBJ1-1; TRBD1 is a possible D gene (5 bases). The CDR3 is made up of 15 amino acids. The germline V gene encodes CDR1 LNHDA and CDR2 SQIVND (reference sequence). The V end was cut by 4 bases, the J end by 0 bases, with 12 bases between. DNA of the CDR3: TGTGCCAGTAGTACACTACCGACAGTGAACACTGAAGCTTTCTTT. Translation gives CASSTLPTVNTEAFF. Looking up the rest from reference TRBV19 and TRBJ1-1 gives the full variable domain: DGGITQSPKYLFRKEGQNVTLSCEQNLNHDAMYWYRQDPGQGLRLIYYSQIVNDFQKGDIAEGYSVSREKKESFPLTVTSAQKNPTAFYLCASSTLPTVNTEAFFGQGTRLTVV.